This T cell receptor (beta chain) appears in the sequencing data of a study of blood T cell repertoires in COVID-19. Study-wide background: Specimens from acute and convalescent COVID-19 originated in the United States, Italy and Spain.

Source study methods: How many nucleated cells were present was estimated from reference gene primer amplification. Clones were sequenced by immunoSEQ multiplex PCR, and TCRdb holds only the in-frame ones, with some missing. From that table come the V and J calls and clone size; the DNA was used to work out D and trimming. The sample includes fewer than 300,000 clones, about 85% of them seen just once. Germline-derived CDR1 and CDR2 are MGHDK and SYGVNS. The CDR3 is made up of 18 amino acids. V lost 6 bases and J lost 0; bases outside the gene matches: 13. Cohorts were based on clinical histories the participants reported. Resolution of symptoms, clearance, or two negative PCRs was present in recovered Cohort 3 donors.

The clonotype originates from a woman between 45 and 65 years old who had recovered from COVID-19. The sample taken for sequencing was PBMCs or T cells enriched from blood (not recorded which). This sequence joins TRBV25-1 and TRBJ1-3; 8 bases are shared with TRBD1. CDR3 sequence (DNA): TGTGCCAGCAGCATTTTAGGACAGGGAGCGGGCTCTGGAAACACCATATATTTT. This translates into CASSILGQGAGSGNTIYF.